This T cell receptor (beta chain) was captured by sequencing in a study of T cell responses to AZD1222 COVID-19 vaccine. Study findings and constraints: Two AZD1222 administrations were followed by greater Spike-specific TCR breadth and depth. Unmutated variant regions are reportedly the target of nearly half of TCRs that are spike-specific.

From germline, CDR1 is SQVTM and CDR2 ANQGSEA. The CDR3 runs to 13 residues. The germline V and J ends were trimmed by 6 bases and 1 base, with 7 bases remaining between them. The data were produced by immunoSEQ multiplex PCR, yet TCRdb's version contains in-frame clones alone and is incomplete. The table has roughly 79,000 clones, around 90% seen once; the top ten hold around 7.1%. Remarks on this clone: Its cognate antigen is unknown.

The chain carries TRBV29-1 and TRBJ1-6; tentatively, D is TRBD1 (5 bases). This clonotype was sampled from an adult in good health. The specimen comprised peripheral blood, sampled on day 0 of MenACWY control vaccination. CDR3 bases: TGCAGCGTAAGACAGTCCTATAATTCACCCCTCCACTTT. Residues: CSVRQSYNSPLHF.